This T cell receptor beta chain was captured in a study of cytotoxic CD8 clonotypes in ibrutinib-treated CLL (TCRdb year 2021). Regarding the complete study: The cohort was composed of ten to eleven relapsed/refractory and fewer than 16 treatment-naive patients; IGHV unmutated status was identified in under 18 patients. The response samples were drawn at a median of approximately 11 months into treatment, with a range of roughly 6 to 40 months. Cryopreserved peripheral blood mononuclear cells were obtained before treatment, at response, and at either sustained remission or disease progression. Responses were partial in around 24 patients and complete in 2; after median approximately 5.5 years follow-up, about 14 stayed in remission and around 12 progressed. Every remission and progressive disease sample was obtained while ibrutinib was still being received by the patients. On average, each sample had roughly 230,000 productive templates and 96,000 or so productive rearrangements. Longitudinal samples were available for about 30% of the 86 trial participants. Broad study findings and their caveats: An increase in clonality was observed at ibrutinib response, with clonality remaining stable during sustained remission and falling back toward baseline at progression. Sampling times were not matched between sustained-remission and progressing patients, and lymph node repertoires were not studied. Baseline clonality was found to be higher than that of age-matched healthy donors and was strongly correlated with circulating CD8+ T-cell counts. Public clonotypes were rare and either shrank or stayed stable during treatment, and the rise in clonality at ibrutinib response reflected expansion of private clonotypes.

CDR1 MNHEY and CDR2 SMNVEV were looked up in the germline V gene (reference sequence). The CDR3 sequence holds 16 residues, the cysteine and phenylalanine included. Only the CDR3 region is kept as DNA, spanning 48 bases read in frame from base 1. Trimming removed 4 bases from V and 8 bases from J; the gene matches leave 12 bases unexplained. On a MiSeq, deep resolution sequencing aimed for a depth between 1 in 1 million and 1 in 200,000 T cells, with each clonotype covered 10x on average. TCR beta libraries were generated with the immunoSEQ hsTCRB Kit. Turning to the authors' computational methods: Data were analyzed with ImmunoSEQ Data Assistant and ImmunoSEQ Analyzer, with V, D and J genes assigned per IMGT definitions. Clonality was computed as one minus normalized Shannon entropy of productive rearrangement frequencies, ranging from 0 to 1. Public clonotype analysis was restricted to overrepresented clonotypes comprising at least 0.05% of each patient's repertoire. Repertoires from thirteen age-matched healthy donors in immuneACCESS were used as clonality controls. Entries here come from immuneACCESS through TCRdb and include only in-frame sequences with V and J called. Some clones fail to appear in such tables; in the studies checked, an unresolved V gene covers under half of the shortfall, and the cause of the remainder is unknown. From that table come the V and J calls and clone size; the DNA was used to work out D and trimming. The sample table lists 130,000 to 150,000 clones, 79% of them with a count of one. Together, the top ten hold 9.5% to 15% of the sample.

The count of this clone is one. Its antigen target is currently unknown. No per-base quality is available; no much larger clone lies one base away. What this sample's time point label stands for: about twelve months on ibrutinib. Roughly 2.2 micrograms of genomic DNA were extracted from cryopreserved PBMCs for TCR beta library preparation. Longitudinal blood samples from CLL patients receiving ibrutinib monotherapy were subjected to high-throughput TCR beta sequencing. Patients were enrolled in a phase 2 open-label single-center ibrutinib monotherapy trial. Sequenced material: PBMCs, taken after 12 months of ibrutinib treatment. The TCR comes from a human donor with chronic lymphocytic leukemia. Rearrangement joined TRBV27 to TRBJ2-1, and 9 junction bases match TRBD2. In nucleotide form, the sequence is TGTGCCAGCAGTTCACGACTAGCGGAAAAGGTCGATGAGCAGTTCTTC. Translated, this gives CASSSRLAEKVDEQFF.